These 23 T cell receptor beta chains originate from one sample sequenced in a study of CD8 T cells in ankylosing spondylitis (dated by TCRdb to 2016 to 2017). Receptor amplification or capture employed 5' RACE. This sample was sequenced with an Illumina HiSeq 2500. TCRdb's own reprocessing of the public reads used fastp at Q25 and MiXCR and kept productive beta chains. Every CDR3 protein is listed once, alongside the most common genes and DNA of its rows. Across this sample there are 210,000 or so distinct CDR3 sequences, with 8% to 9% seen only once. The top ten clones comprise roughly 4.9% of the sample. The material sequenced was blood, either unsorted or a sorted T cell fraction (not recorded which). Source of these receptors: a female donor with ankylosing spondylitis or in good health (not recorded which).

This clonotype appeared a few times. The rearrangement uses TRBV5-1 and TRBJ2-1; unclear D gene. Trimming shortened V by 1 base and J by 2 bases, and 13 bases separated the two germline ends. Germline loops: CDR1 SGHRS, CDR2 YFSETQ. The CDR3 sequence is 16 residues long. The CDR3 coding sequence is TGCGCCAGCAGCTTGCTTGCGGTAGTAACCTACAATGAGCAGTTCTTC. Residues: CASSLLAVVTYNEQFF.

The chain links TRBV19 to TRBJ1-3, with D hard to call. V lost 9 bases, J lost 0 bases, and 9 bases lay in between. The length of the CDR3 is 13 residues. Germline V gene lookup returns CDR1 LNHDA and CDR2 SQIVND (reference sequence). CDR3 sequence (DNA): TGTGCCAGCAACCAAGCCTCTGGAAACACCATATATTTT. Translation gives CASNQASGNTIYF.

This clonotype was seen repeatedly, ten times or more. A much larger clone lies one base from this, so it may be a read error. The chain recombines TRBV6-5 with TRBJ2-5; D may correspond to TRBD1 or TRBD2 (5 bases each). CDR1 MNHEY and CDR2 SVGAGI come from the germline V gene. V lost 2 bases and J lost 7, with 5 bases in between. This CDR3 is 11 amino acids long. CDR3 region: CASSYGGTQYF. CDR3 nucleotide sequence: TGTGCCAGCAGTTACGGGGGGACCCAGTACTTC.

This clonotype was seen ten or more times. The CDR3 region has the DNA TGTGCCATCAACCCTGGCGGTAGCTCCTACAATGAGCAGTTCTTC. Translating it yields CAINPGGSSYNEQFF. This rearrangement joins TRBV10-3 to TRBJ2-1; D not certain. Germline assignment: CDR1 ENHRY and CDR2 SYGVKD. V was clipped by 7 bases and J by 0 bases, with 13 bases between them. The CDR3 consists of 15 residues.

This clonotype was counted many times. The V gene is TRBV10-3, the J gene TRBJ2-3, with 11 positions matching TRBD2. This CDR3 has 16 residues. Trimming took 6 bases from V and 2 from J; bases not matched to a gene: 7. Looked up from germline, CDR1 is ENHRY and CDR2 is SYGVKD. Written as DNA, the CDR3 is TGTGCCATCAGGGAGAGGGGACTAGCGGCCACAGATACGCAGTATTTT. Translation gives CAIRERGLAATDTQYF.

Many counts were recorded for this clonotype. The V and J genes are TRBV3-1 and TRBJ2-3, with D possibly called TRBD1 or TRBD2 (7 bases each). The germline gives CDR1 LGHDT, CDR2 YNNKEL (reference sequence). With 6 bases removed from V and 2 bases from J, the gap between germline ends came to 12 bases. This CDR3 is 14 amino acids long. The CDR3 protein is CASRAGQLTDTQYF. The CDR3 coding sequence is TGTGCCAGCAGAGCGGGACAGCTCACAGATACGCAGTATTTT.

This clonotype was recorded many times. The rearrangement uses TRBV20-1 and TRBJ1-1; a weak D match, TRBD1 (5 bases). This CDR3 comprises 13 residues. V lost 1 base and J lost 5, with 11 bases in between. CDR1 is DFQATT, CDR2 SNEGSKA, per germline (reference sequence). The CDR3 spells CSARGGSRTEAFF. The CDR3 DNA follows: TGCAGTGCTAGAGGGGGCTCTAGGACTGAAGCTTTCTTT.

A remark on this clonotype: A much bigger clone sits one base away, suggesting this may be a read error. J is TRBJ1-1 and V is TRBV6-2 or TRBV6-3; D is undetermined. Germline lookup yields CDR1 MNHEY and CDR2 SVGEGT. The ends were cut back, 5 bases at V and 0 bases at J, with 7 bases in the middle. CDR3 length equals 13 residues. The CDR3 here is CASSHDVNTEAFF. DNA of the CDR3: TGTGCCAGCAGTCACGACGTGAACACTGAAGCTTTCTTT.

This clonotype was counted many times. This sequence joins TRBV6-6 and TRBJ1-6; D is ambiguous. The CDR3 covers 13 residues. Deletions cut 5 bases from V and 7 bases from J, with 9 bases between. Germline values: CDR1 MNHNY, CDR2 SVGAGI (reference sequence). The CDR3 is CASSPGRNSPLHF. The CDR3 DNA reads as TGTGCCAGCAGTCCCGGACGGAATTCACCCCTCCACTTT.

This clonotype occurred once. A much more abundant neighbour one base away suggests this may be a read error. The chain joins TRBV27 to TRBJ2-1; D tentatively fits TRBD1 or TRBD2 (6 bases each). This CDR3 comprises 14 residues. The germline CDR1 and CDR2 sequences are MNHEY and SMNVEV (reference sequence). The CDR3 here is CASSYGGPYNGQFF. The CDR3 coding sequence is TGTGCCAGCAGTTATGGGGGGCCCTACAATGGGCAGTTCTTC.

Only a few counts were recorded for this clonotype. The V gene is TRBV20-1, the J gene TRBJ2-1, with D unresolved. CDR1 and CDR2 (germline): DFQATT, SNEGSKA (reference sequence). V lost 2 bases and J 0 bases, leaving 8 bases between the germline ends. This CDR3 is 14 amino acids long. The CDR3 DNA is TGCAGTGCTAGACAGGCGAGCTCCTACAATGAGCAGTTCTTC. It is translated as CSARQASSYNEQFF.

V usage is TRBV19 and J usage is TRBJ1-1, with D perhaps TRBD1 (6 bases). Trimming left V 10 bases short and J 0 bases short, with 12 bases between. The CDR3 spans 13 residues. CDR1 is LNHDA and CDR2 is SQIVND in the germline V gene (reference sequence). In DNA form, the CDR3 reads TGTGCCACCGGGGGCAGGGTGAACACTGAAGCTTTCTTT. Its translation: CATGGRVNTEAFF.

This clonotype was found many times. The chain joins TRBV5-1 to TRBJ2-7; D unresolved. The V and J ends lost 0 bases and 3 bases respectively, with 10 bases between them. Germline CDR1 SGHRS, CDR2 YFSETQ. The CDR3 length is 14 residues. This chain's CDR3 is CASSLEGKLYEQYF. The CDR3 nucleotides read TGCGCCAGCAGCTTGGAAGGGAAACTCTACGAGCAGTACTTC.

This clonotype was detected ten times or more. The chain combines TRBV7-7 with TRBJ2-5; 8 bases are a match to TRBD1. Germline-derived CDR1 and CDR2 are SSHAT and FNYEAQ (reference sequence). J lost 4 bases, V lost 5 bases, and 12 bases had no gene match. The CDR3 sequence is 16 residues long. CDR3 region: CASSPQGDRRIETQYF. The CDR3 bases are TGTGCCAGCAGCCCACAGGGGGACAGGAGGATAGAGACCCAGTACTTC. Combining the CDR3 with reference TRBV7-7 and TRBJ2-5 gives the whole variable domain GAGVSQSPRYKVTKRGQDVTLRCDPISSHATLYWYQQALGQGPEFLTYFNYEAQPDKSGLPSDRFSAERPEGSISTLTIQRTEQRDSAMYRCASSPQGDRRIETQYFGPGTRLLVL.

This clonotype was counted ten times or more. The CDR3 loop is CASSLAGRTDTQYF. The CDR3 nucleotides read TGTGCCAGCAGCTTAGCGGGTAGGACAGATACGCAGTATTTT. The gene calls are TRBV7-6 and TRBJ2-3; no clear D gene. CDR1 and CDR2 from the germline V gene are SGHVS and FNYEAQ. CDR3 length: 14 residues. V was cut by 0 bases and J by 3 bases, with 7 bases left in between.

This clonotype has ten or more counts. This chain links TRBV5-1 with TRBJ2-7, with D maybe TRBD1 (6 bases). CDR3 size: 14 residues. V shed 0 bases and J shed 2 bases, with 9 bases lying between them. In germline, CDR1 is SGHRS, CDR2 YFSETQ. The CDR3 sequence: CASSLEDSPYEQYF. CDR3 coding DNA: TGCGCCAGCAGCTTGGAGGACAGCCCCTACGAGCAGTACTTC.

This chain links TRBV7-2 with TRBJ2-3; the D call may be TRBD1 or TRBD2 (5 bases each). V was pared by 5 bases and J by 4 bases, with 19 bases between. In germline, CDR1 is SGHTA, CDR2 FQGNSA. This CDR3 is 16 amino acids long. CDR3 sequence (DNA): TGTGCCAGCAGCACCCTGGGTAGGGGAGCCCCAGATACGCAGTATTTT. Protein sequence: CASSTLGRGAPDTQYF. Looking up the rest from reference TRBV7-2 and TRBJ2-3 gives the full variable domain: GAGVSQSPSNKVTEKGKDVELRCDPISGHTALYWYRQSLGQGLEFLIYFQGNSAPDKSGLPSDRFSAERTGGSVSTLTIQRTQQEDSAVYLCASSTLGRGAPDTQYFGPGTRLTVL.

The gene calls are TRBV30 and TRBJ1-2; no definite D call. This CDR3 spans 14 amino acids. Germline values: CDR1 GTSNPN, CDR2 SVGIG (reference sequence). Trimming took 4 bases from V and 6 from J, leaving 18 bases between them. CDR3 region: CAWTPGKAGDGYTF. The CDR3 nucleotides are TGTGCCTGGACCCCTGGGAAAGCTGGGGATGGCTACACCTTC.

The table lists this clonotype with a count of one. Possible read error: a much larger clone is one base away. This rearrangement joins TRBV7-2 to TRBJ2-3, with TRBD1 as a possible D gene (6 bases). Germline-derived CDR1 and CDR2 are SGHTA and FQGNSA. The CDR3 has 15 amino acids. The chain's CDR3 is CASSLAPGVLDKQYF. The CDR3 coding sequence is TGTGCCAGCAGCTTAGCGCCAGGGGTGTTGGATAAGCAGTATTTT.

The rearrangement links TRBV6-1 to TRBJ2-7; tentatively, D is TRBD1 or TRBD2 (5 bases each). The CDR3 consists of 15 residues. Germline loops: CDR1 MNHNS, CDR2 SASEGT. V was shortened by 10 bases and J by 5 bases, with 24 bases between the two germline ends. CDR3 loop: CATSPLRAGRHEQYF. The DNA for the CDR3 is TGTGCCACCTCACCTCTGCGGGCAGGGCGACACGAGCAGTACTTC.

The table lists this clonotype with many counts. This chain links TRBV7-2 with TRBJ1-5; no definite D call. Trimming stripped 2 bases from V and 0 bases from J, with 8 bases between. The CDR3 spans 15 residues. Germline CDR1 and CDR2: SGHTA and FQGNSA. CDR3 protein: CASSLSDSSNQPQHF. The CDR3 DNA follows: TGTGCCAGCAGCTTAAGTGATAGTAGCAATCAGCCCCAGCATTTT.

In this sample, this clonotype turned up many times. The chain combines TRBV6-1 with TRBJ2-7; TRBD2 might be the D (6 bases). Germline-derived CDR1 and CDR2 are MNHNS and SASEGT. This CDR3 comprises 14 residues. Trimming removed 6 bases from V and 4 bases from J, with 16 bases in between. CDR3 sequence reads: CASSPPGTSYEQYF. CDR3 in DNA: TGTGCCAGCAGCCCCCCCGGGACTTCATACGAGCAGTACTTC.

The sample holds many counts of this clonotype. The gene calls are TRBV15 and TRBJ2-1, with 8 bases identical to TRBD2. V lost 0 bases, J lost 15 bases, and 16 bases stayed unmatched. The CDR3 covers 16 residues. Germline V gene lookup returns CDR1 LNHNV and CDR2 YYDKDF (reference sequence). The CDR3 region is CATSRDGTGTRSIPFF. The CDR3 region has the DNA TGTGCCACCAGCAGAGATGGCACCGGGACTAGGAGTATTCCGTTCTTC. Drawing the rest from reference TRBV15 and TRBJ2-1, the complete variable domain is DAMVIQNPRYQVTQFGKPVTLSCSQTLNHNVMYWYQQKSSQAPKLLFHYYDKDFNNEADTPDNFQSRRPNTSFCFLDIRSPGLGDTAMYLCATSRDGTGTRSIPFFGPGTRLTVL.